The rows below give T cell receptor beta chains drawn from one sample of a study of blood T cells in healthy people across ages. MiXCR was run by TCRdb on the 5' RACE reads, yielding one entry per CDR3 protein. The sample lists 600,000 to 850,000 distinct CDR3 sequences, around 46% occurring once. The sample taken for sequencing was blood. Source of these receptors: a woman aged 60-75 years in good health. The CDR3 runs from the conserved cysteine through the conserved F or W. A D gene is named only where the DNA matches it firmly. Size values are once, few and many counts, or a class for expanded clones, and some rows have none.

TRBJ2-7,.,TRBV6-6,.,TGTGCCAGCAGTTACGCGTCACAAAATTACGAGCAGTACTTC,CASSYASQNYEQYF
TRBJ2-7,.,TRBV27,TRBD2,TGTGCCAGCAGGATCCCAACTAGCGGGACCTACGAGCAGTACTTC,CASRIPTSGTYEQYF
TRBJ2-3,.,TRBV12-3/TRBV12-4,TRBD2,TGTGCCAGCAGTTTAGCGCTAAGGGAGGGGACAGATACGCAGTATTTT,CASSLALREGTDTQYF
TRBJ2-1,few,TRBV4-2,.,TGTGCCAGCAGCCAAGATGGATGGGGAGGGGGCGCGGTCGGTGAGCAGTTCTTC,CASSQDGWGGGAVGEQFF
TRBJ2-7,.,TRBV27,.,TGTGCCAGCAGTTTCTCCGGGAGTCGGTCCTACGAGCAGTACTTC,CASSFSGSRSYEQYF
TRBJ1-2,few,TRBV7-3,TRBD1,TGTGCCAGCAGCCCCCAGACAGGGGGGTACTATGGCTACACCTTC,CASSPQTGGYYGYTF
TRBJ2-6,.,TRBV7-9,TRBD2,TGTGCCAGCAGCCCCCCAACGGCGGGAGCCTCTGGGGCCAACGTCCTGACTTTC,CASSPPTAGASGANVLTF
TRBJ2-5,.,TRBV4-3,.,TGCGCCAGCAGCCAAGTTGCAGGCCATTCTCGAGAGACCCAGTACTTC,CASSQVAGHSRETQYF
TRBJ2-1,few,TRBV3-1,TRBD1,TGTGCCAGCACCCCTGGACAGGTCTCCTACAATGAGCAGTTCTTC,CASTPGQVSYNEQFF
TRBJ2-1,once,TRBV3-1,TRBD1,TGTGCCAGCAACATAGCCGGGACAGCCTCCTACAATGGGCAGTTCTTC,CASNIAGTASYNGQFF
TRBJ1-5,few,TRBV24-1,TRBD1,TGTGCCACCGCAAGCGACAGGGTTGATCAGCCCCAGCATTTT,CATASDRVDQPQHF
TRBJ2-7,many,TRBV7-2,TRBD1,TGTGCCAGCAGCGGTGGGACAGGAAACTACGAGCAGTACTTC,CASSGGTGNYEQYF
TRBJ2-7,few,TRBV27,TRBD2,TGTGCCAGCAGTCCTGGACTAGCGGTTAACTACGAGCAGTACTTC,CASSPGLAVNYEQYF
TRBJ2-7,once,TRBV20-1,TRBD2,TGCAGTGCGCGGCCGGGACTAGCAACTTACGAGCAGTACTTC,CSARPGLATYEQYF
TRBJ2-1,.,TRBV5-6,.,TGTGCCAGCGGCTTTCTTGATATCTCCTACAATGAGCAGTTCTTC,CASGFLDISYNEQFF
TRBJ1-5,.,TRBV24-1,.,TGTGCCACCAGTGATGGGGGGCTCAATCAGCCCCAGCATTTT,CATSDGGLNQPQHF
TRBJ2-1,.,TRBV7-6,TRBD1,TGTGCCAGCAGCTTAGTGATCGGGGTCAGGGGGCAAGACAATGAGCAGTTCTTC,CASSLVIGVRGQDNEQFF
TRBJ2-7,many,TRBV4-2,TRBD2,TGTGCCAGCAGCCAAGAGCGGGAGGGCCCCTACGAGCAGTACTTC,CASSQEREGPYEQYF
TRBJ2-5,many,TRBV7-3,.,TGTGCCAGCAGCTTAATTAACGGGGAGAAAGAGACCCAGTACTTC,CASSLINGEKETQYF
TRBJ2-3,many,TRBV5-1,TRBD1,TGCGCCAGCAGAATAGATCCGGGACAGGGAGGGTGGACAGATACGCAGTATTTT,CASRIDPGQGGWTDTQYF
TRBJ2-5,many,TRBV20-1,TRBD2,TGCAGTGCTACCAACCGCGGCCTAGCGGGGGGCCCCCTTCAAGAGACCCAGTACTTC,CSATNRGLAGGPLQETQYF
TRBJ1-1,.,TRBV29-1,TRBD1,TGCAGCGCCGGGGGCAGGGGGCGGGGAGCTTTCTTT,CSAGGRGRGAFF
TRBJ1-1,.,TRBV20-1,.,TGCAGTGCTAGCTTAGGGGGGAACACTGAAGCTTTCTTT,CSASLGGNTEAFF
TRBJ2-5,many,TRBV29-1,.,TGCAGCGCAGCGGGACAGTTAGAGACCCAGTACTTC,CSAAGQLETQYF
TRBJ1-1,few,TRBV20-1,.,TGCAGTGCCCGCAAACAGGAGGGAAACACTGAAGCTTTCTTT,CSARKQEGNTEAFF
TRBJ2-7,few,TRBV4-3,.,TGCGCCAGCAGCCAAGATATGGCGAGCGGCACCACCTACAATGAGCAGTACTTC,CASSQDMASGTTYNEQYF
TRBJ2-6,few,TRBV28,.,TGTGCCAGCAGTTTCCCCCCCCAAGGCTCTGGGGCCAACGTCCTGACTTTC,CASSFPPQGSGANVLTF
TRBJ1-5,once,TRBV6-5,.,TGTGCCAGCAGTCCCCAGAGAGGGGTCGGCAATCAGCCCCAGCATTTT,CASSPQRGVGNQPQHF
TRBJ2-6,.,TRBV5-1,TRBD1,TGCGCCAGCAAGTCTGGGACAGTGACCTCTGGGGCCAACGCCCTGACTTTC,CASKSGTVTSGANALTF
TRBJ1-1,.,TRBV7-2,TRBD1,TGTGCCAGCAGCTTGGACAGGGGGAGGTGGACTGAAGCTTTCTTT,CASSLDRGRWTEAFF
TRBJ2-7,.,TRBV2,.,TGTGCCAGCATCATTGGGGTCTCCTACGAGCAGTACTTC,CASIIGVSYEQYF
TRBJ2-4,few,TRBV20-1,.,TGCAGTGCTAATGTCGGGGGCGGCATTCAGTACTTC,CSANVGGGIQYF
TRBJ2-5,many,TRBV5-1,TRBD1,TGCGCCAGCTACGGAGCAGGGACAGAGAAAGAGACCCAGTACTTC,CASYGAGTEKETQYF
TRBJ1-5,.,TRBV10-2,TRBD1,TGCGCCAGCAGTCGGGGACAGACCTGGCATCAGCCCCAGCATTTT,CASSRGQTWHQPQHF
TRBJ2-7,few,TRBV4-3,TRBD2,TGCGTCAGCAGCCAAGCCACCGGGACTAGCGGGAGTTCCCCCTACGAGCAGTACTTC,CVSSQATGTSGSSPYEQYF
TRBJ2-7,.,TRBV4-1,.,TGCGCCAGCAGATCCCCGGGGTTTGGCGACGAGCAGTACTTC,CASRSPGFGDEQYF